One and the same sample provided the 5 T cell receptor beta chains below, sequenced in a study of cytomegalovirus exposure and HLA in healthy donors (TCRdb year 2017). The library was built by means of the immunoSEQ multiplex PCR assay. For the multiplex PCR, a mixture combining 60 forward primers for TCR Vbeta segments and 13 reverse primers for TCR Jbeta segments was used. Drawn from immuneACCESS, this table holds only the in-frame rearrangements with V and J called that TCRdb kept. Clones are partly lost; checked studies trace under half to an unresolved V gene and leave the rest unexplained. Counted in this sample were 150,000 to 200,000 clones; 75% to 90% of them appeared once. The ten biggest clones cover approximately 4.1% of the sample. The sample was PBMCs. These receptors were collected from a woman aged 45-59 years in good health and CMV-seropositive.

The chain carries TRBV6-5 and TRBJ2-3; 8 nucleotides agree with TRBD2. The CDR3 is made up of 14 amino acids. Germline assignment: CDR1 MNHEY and CDR2 SVGAGI. The junction had 7 bases not matched to a gene; V was cut back by 10 bases and J by 1 base. CDR3: CAISRGGGTDTQYF. For the CDR3, the DNA is TGTGCCATCTCTCGGGGGGGAGGCACAGATACGCAGTATTTT.

The chain recombines TRBV19 with TRBJ1-6; no clear D gene. The CDR3 extends over 12 amino acids. Trimming removed 3 bases from V and 10 bases from J, with 7 bases in between. Looked up from germline, CDR1 is LNHDA and CDR2 is SQIVND (reference sequence). CDR3 residues: CASSMGQSPLHF. The CDR3 DNA is TGTGCCAGTAGTATGGGCCAATCACCCCTCCACTTT.

The V and J genes are TRBV19 and TRBJ2-7; TRBD2 aligns across 9 bases. This CDR3 contains 13 residues. CDR1 and CDR2 (germline): LNHDA, SQIVND (reference sequence). V lost 4 bases, J lost 6 bases, and 4 bases stayed unmatched. The CDR3 DNA sequence: TGTGCCAGTAGTACCCCAGCGGGGGGCGAGCAGTACTTC. Translated, it gives CASSTPAGGEQYF.

The chain recombines TRBV7-9 with TRBJ1-4; D not certain. Trimming removed 2 bases from V and 0 bases from J, with 10 bases in between. The V gene's germline CDR1 is SEHNR and CDR2 FQNEAQ (reference sequence). CDR3 length equals 16 residues. CDR3 amino acids: CASSLWAVATNEKLFF. The CDR3 DNA is TGTGCCAGCAGCTTATGGGCAGTTGCAACTAATGAAAAACTGTTTTTT.

The genes are TRBV19 and TRBJ2-2; D gene uncertain. The V end was cut by 7 bases, the J end by 0 bases, with 6 bases between. CDR3 length equals 13 residues. Germline lookup yields CDR1 LNHDA and CDR2 SQIVND (reference sequence). The CDR3, as DNA: TGTGCCAGTACGGTAACGAACACCGGGGAGCTGTTTTTT. Its translation is CASTVTNTGELFF. The full variable domain, in which reference TRBV19 and TRBJ2-2 provide the parts outside the CDR3, is DGGITQSPKYLFRKEGQNVTLSCEQNLNHDAMYWYRQDPGQGLRLIYYSQIVNDFQKGDIAEGYSVSREKKESFPLTVTSAQKNPTAFYLCASTVTNTGELFFGEGSRLTVL.